A selection of T cell receptor beta chains follows, all from one sample in a study of technical replicates of blood from a few donors. Some clones are missing from TCRdb's copy, which holds only in-frame ones; the method was immunoSEQ multiplex PCR. Found here are tens of thousands of clones, approximately 95% of them singletons; the top ten hold 2.5% to 3.5%. The sequenced sample consisted of PBMCs. Receptors originate from a human donor in good health. Some clones in this sample may be carry-over from other donors' samples. Both conserved end residues are part of each CDR3. The D gene is left open where the match is weak. Some rows have no size entry. The others give once, few or many, or a class for an expanded clone.

d_call,j_call,clone_size,v_call,cdr3_aa,cdr3_nt
TRBD2,TRBJ2-7,.,TRBV6-5,CASRASGLTYEQYF,TGTGCCAGCAGGGCTAGCGGGCTTACCTACGAGCAGTACTTC
.,TRBJ2-3,.,TRBV7-6,CASSPRRVDTQYF,TGTGCCAGCAGTCCGAGACGGGTAGATACGCAGTATTTT
TRBD1,TRBJ1-3,.,TRBV5-1,CASSEQGAPGNTIYF,TGCGCCAGCAGCGAACAGGGGGCCCCTGGAAACACCATATATTTT
TRBD1,TRBJ1-2,medium-sized,TRBV27,CASSRDRGDYGYTF,TGTGCCAGCAGTAGGGACAGGGGAGACTATGGCTACACCTTC
TRBD1,TRBJ2-2,few,TRBV5-4,CASSLGDRGRSKELFF,TGTGCCAGCAGCTTGGGAGACAGGGGGCGATCGAAGGAGCTGTTTTTT
TRBD2,TRBJ2-7,.,TRBV11-2,CASSSYSSGGQSYEQYF,TGTGCCAGCAGCTCGTATTCTAGCGGGGGCCAATCCTACGAGCAGTACTTC
TRBD1,TRBJ1-1,.,TRBV4-1,CASSQIFRGRTEAFF,TGCGCCAGCAGCCAGATTTTTAGGGGGCGGACTGAAGCTTTCTTT
.,TRBJ2-7,.,TRBV7-6,CASSLGDTIGYEQYF,TGTGCCAGCAGCTTGGGGGACACAATCGGCTACGAGCAGTACTTC
.,TRBJ2-1,.,TRBV5-1,CASSFSGAYNEQFF,TGCGCCAGCAGCTTCTCGGGGGCCTACAATGAGCAGTTCTTC
TRBD1,TRBJ1-6,once,TRBV6-5,CASSYGQDYNSPLHF,TGTGCCAGCAGTTACGGACAGGATTATAATTCACCCCTCCACTTT
TRBD1,TRBJ1-2,.,TRBV28,CASRGGQGDGYTF,TGTGCCAGCAGGGGAGGACAGGGGGATGGCTACACCTTC
TRBD1,TRBJ1-4,.,TRBV5-1,CASSLPDDRGRGEKLFF,TGCGCCAGCAGCTTACCAGATGACAGGGGAAGAGGGGAAAAACTGTTTTTT
.,TRBJ1-6,.,TRBV4-3,CASSQVVTPGAPLHF,TGCGCCAGCAGCCAAGTGGTAACTCCGGGGGCACCCCTCCACTTT
.,TRBJ2-1,once,TRBV5-4,CASSRQARDEQFF,TGTGCCAGCAGTAGACAGGCCCGGGATGAGCAGTTCTTC
.,TRBJ2-3,.,TRBV9,CASSVGRRGWADTQYF,TGTGCCAGCAGCGTAGGACGGCGGGGATGGGCCGATACGCAGTATTTT
.,TRBJ2-4,once,TRBV30,CAWSVRDLAKNIQYF,TGTGCCTGGAGTGTACGGGATTTAGCCAAAAACATTCAGTACTTC
.,TRBJ2-1,.,TRBV10-3,CAISEFPGNEQFF,TGTGCCATCAGTGAGTTTCCGGGGAATGAGCAGTTCTTC
.,TRBJ2-6,once,TRBV7-3,CASSSMGFTGANVLTF,TGTGCCAGCAGCTCGATGGGCTTCACTGGGGCCAACGTCCTGACTTTC
.,TRBJ2-7,.,TRBV6-5,CASSPRRAYEQYF,TGTGCCAGCAGCCCGAGGAGGGCCTACGAGCAGTACTTC
TRBD2,TRBJ2-1,.,TRBV9,CASSPAGVAYNEQFF,TGTGCCAGCAGCCCCGCGGGAGTAGCCTACAATGAGCAGTTCTTC
.,TRBJ2-2,medium-sized,TRBV6-5,CASSPGVGELFF,TGTGCCAGCAGTCCCGGTGTCGGGGAGCTGTTTTTT
TRBD1,TRBJ2-3,.,TRBV7-3,CASSLDRVDTQYF,TGTGCCAGCAGCTTGGACAGGGTGGATACGCAGTATTTT
.,TRBJ1-1,.,TRBV29-1,CSVDQGPNTEAFF,TGCAGCGTTGATCAGGGCCCGAACACTGAAGCTTTCTTT
.,TRBJ1-2,.,TRBV7-9,CASSPRRGNYGYTF,TGTGCCAGCAGCCCTCGGCGGGGGAACTATGGCTACACCTTC
.,TRBJ1-6,.,TRBV12-5,CASGLPGGTLHF,TGTGCTAGTGGTTTACCGGGAGGGACCCTCCACTTT
.,TRBJ1-2,.,TRBV30,CARRAGGYTF,TGTGCCCGGAGGGCGGGAGGCTACACCTTC
.,TRBJ1-1,.,TRBV7-2,CASSPRGRSGTEAFF,TGTGCCAGCAGCCCTCGGGGTCGGTCCGGCACTGAAGCTTTCTTT
.,TRBJ1-1,.,TRBV9,CASSGQVSNTEAFF,TGTGCCAGCAGCGGACAGGTCTCGAACACTGAAGCTTTCTTT
.,TRBJ2-1,.,TRBV27,CASSPGGSGHNEQFF,TGTGCCAGCAGCCCCGGTGGGAGCGGACACAATGAGCAGTTCTTC
.,TRBJ2-7,.,TRBV30,CAWSTRYEQYF,TGTGCCTGGAGTACTAGGTACGAGCAGTACTTC
TRBD2,TRBJ2-1,.,TRBV27,CASSFGGSINEQFF,TGTGCCAGCAGTTTTGGCGGGAGTATAAATGAGCAGTTCTTC
.,TRBJ1-2,.,TRBV7-2,CASSLLEAGGYTF,TGTGCCAGCAGCCTCCTGGAGGCGGGCGGCTACACCTTC
.,TRBJ1-5,.,TRBV30,CAWRGDTISPQHF,TGTGCCTGGAGAGGGGACACCATCTCGCCCCAGCATTTT
.,TRBJ2-1,.,TRBV4-3,CASSLGAGSSYNEQFF,TGCGCCAGCAGCCTCGGGGCCGGGAGCTCCTACAATGAGCAGTTCTTC
.,TRBJ2-7,.,TRBV21-1,CASSKAQGGEQYF,TGTGCCAGCAGCAAAGCGCAGGGGGGCGAGCAGTACTTC
TRBD2,TRBJ2-5,.,TRBV7-2,CASSLGQTGGQETQYF,TGTGCCAGCAGCTTAGGGCAAACGGGGGGGCAAGAGACCCAGTACTTC
TRBD2,TRBJ2-3,once,TRBV5-1,CASSSGGSTDTQYF,TGCGCCAGCAGCTCCGGGGGGAGCACAGATACGCAGTATTTT
.,TRBJ2-1,few,TRBV6-5,CASSYYQGSYNEQFF,TGTGCCAGCAGTTACTATCAGGGGTCGTACAATGAGCAGTTCTTC
.,TRBJ2-3,.,TRBV4-2,CASSPLGADTQYF,TGTGCCAGCAGCCCGCTAGGCGCAGATACGCAGTATTTT
.,TRBJ2-5,.,TRBV5-1,CASSLVGAEETQYF,TGCGCCAGCAGCTTGGTGGGGGCGGAAGAGACCCAGTACTTC
.,TRBJ1-5,.,TRBV7-8,CASSLAWGGGNQPQHF,TGTGCCAGCAGCTTAGCCTGGGGAGGGGGCAATCAGCCCCAGCATTTT
TRBD1,TRBJ1-5,.,TRBV6-6,CASVTGAGNQPQHF,TGTGCCAGCGTCACAGGGGCGGGCAATCAGCCCCAGCATTTT
TRBD2,TRBJ2-1,few,TRBV4-2,CASSQVLLAGSEQFF,TGTGCCAGCAGCCAAGTATTGTTAGCGGGATCGGAGCAGTTCTTC
.,TRBJ2-2,.,TRBV25-1,CASSAPGAGELFF,TGTGCCAGCAGTGCCCCCGGGGCCGGGGAGCTGTTTTTT
TRBD2,TRBJ2-7,once,TRBV11-1,CASSFLSGRAIREQYF,TGTGCCAGCAGCTTTCTAAGCGGGAGGGCCATCCGGGAGCAGTACTTC
.,TRBJ2-2,.,TRBV5-1,CASSSNSLGELFF,TGCGCCAGCAGCTCGAACTCTCTCGGGGAGCTGTTTTTT
.,TRBJ1-3,.,TRBV5-5,CASSTGFISGNTIYF,TGTGCCAGCAGCACAGGGTTTATATCTGGAAACACCATATATTTT
TRBD1,TRBJ1-1,.,TRBV5-1,CASSLTGTGYEAFF,TGCGCCAGCAGCTTGACCGGGACAGGGTATGAAGCTTTCTTT
.,TRBJ1-4,.,TRBV10-3,CAISEPERGKLFF,TGTGCCATCAGTGAGCCGGAGCGCGGAAAACTGTTTTTT
TRBD2,TRBJ2-7,once,TRBV7-8,CASSPRLAGGLNEQYF,TGTGCCAGCAGTCCTAGACTAGCGGGGGGGCTGAACGAGCAGTACTTC